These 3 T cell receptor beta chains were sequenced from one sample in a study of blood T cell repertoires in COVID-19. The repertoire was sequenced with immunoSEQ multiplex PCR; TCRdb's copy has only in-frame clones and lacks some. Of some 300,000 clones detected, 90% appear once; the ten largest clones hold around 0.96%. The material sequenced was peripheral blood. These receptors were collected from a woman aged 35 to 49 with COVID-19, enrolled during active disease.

CDR3 nucleotide sequence: TGTGCTAGTCTAGCGAGCGTAGGAGGTACGCAGTATTTT. Translated: CASLASVGGTQYF. V is TRBV12-5 and J is TRBJ2-3; tentatively, D is TRBD2 (6 bases). V was clipped by 8 bases and J by 8 bases, with 17 bases between them. Germline V CDR1 and CDR2: LGHNT, FRNRAP. The CDR3 runs to 13 residues.

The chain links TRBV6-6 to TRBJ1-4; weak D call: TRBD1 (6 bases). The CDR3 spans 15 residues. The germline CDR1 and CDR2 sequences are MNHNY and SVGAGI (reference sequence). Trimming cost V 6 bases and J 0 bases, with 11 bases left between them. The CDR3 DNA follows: TGTGCCAGCAGGGACAGCGGAGCAACTAATGAAAAACTGTTTTTT. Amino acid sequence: CASRDSGATNEKLFF.

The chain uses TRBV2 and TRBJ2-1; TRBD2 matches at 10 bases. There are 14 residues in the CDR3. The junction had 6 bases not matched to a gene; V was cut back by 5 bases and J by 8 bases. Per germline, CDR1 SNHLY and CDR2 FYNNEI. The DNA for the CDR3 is TGTGCCAGCAGTCGTAGACTAGCGGGCGATGAGCAGTTCTTC. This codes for CASSRRLAGDEQFF.